Described below is a single T cell receptor beta chain sequence and its context. Its cognate antigen is unknown. Read data end 3 residues before the CDR3 end; the end is taken from the germline J gene. Sequencing used immunoSEQ multiplex PCR; TCRdb keeps in-frame clones, though not all of them. Recorded here are approximately 39,000 clones; the top ten clones represent around 4%. Dot-blot hybridization genotyped cervical HPV amplified with MY09/MY11 PCR. The source of the sample is a study of T cells in women clearing cervical HPV infection. About the research overall: Women with histologically confirmed HPV16-related CIN3 or worse, 2 with invasive cancer, served as cases.

Study-level points and caveats: Cases carried less TRBV6-7 than controls: roughly 0.12% versus 0.17%.

Trimming shortened V by 0 bases and J by 3 bases, and 11 bases separated the two germline ends. The CDR3 is 14 amino acids. In germline, CDR1 is DFQATT, CDR2 SNEGSKA (reference sequence). The chain combines TRBV20-1 with TRBJ1-1; D is undetermined. This clonotype was sampled from a woman between 18 and 69 years old with a cervical HPV16 infection that either progressed to CIN3+ or cleared (not recorded which). Sequenced material: blood buffy coat. CDR3 DNA (partial): TGCAGTGCTAGAGATAGTGTAGAATACACTGAA. Translation: CSARDSVEYTE. The CDR3, in full, reads CSARDSVEYTEAFF.